This TCR beta chain derives from a study of cytomegalovirus exposure and HLA in healthy donors. The overall study: The approximately 680 first-cohort repertoires and the roughly 120 validation repertoires shared the same platform, a later analysis reported.

Measured with immunoSEQ multiplex PCR; TCRdb has only the in-frame clones, and not every one. The table includes roughly 150,000 clones, around nine tenths detected once. Study outcomes and limitations: Researchers counted around 160 TCR beta chains as cytomegalovirus-associated. Using the classifier, cytomegalovirus status was reportedly diagnosed with high specificity and sensitivity.

Regarding this clone: No antigen is known for it.

V lost 3 bases and J lost 0; bases outside the gene matches: 7. This CDR3 has 16 residues. The germline CDR1 and CDR2 sequences are GTSNPN and SVGIG (reference sequence). The TCR comes from a woman between 18 and 30 years old in good health and CMV-seropositive. The chain employs TRBV30 and TRBJ2-1, with 8 bases identical to TRBD2. What was sequenced was PBMCs. The CDR3 region has the DNA TGTGCCTGGAGGACTGGACTAGCACTCTCCTACAATGAGCAGTTCTTC. It translates to CAWRTGLALSYNEQFF.